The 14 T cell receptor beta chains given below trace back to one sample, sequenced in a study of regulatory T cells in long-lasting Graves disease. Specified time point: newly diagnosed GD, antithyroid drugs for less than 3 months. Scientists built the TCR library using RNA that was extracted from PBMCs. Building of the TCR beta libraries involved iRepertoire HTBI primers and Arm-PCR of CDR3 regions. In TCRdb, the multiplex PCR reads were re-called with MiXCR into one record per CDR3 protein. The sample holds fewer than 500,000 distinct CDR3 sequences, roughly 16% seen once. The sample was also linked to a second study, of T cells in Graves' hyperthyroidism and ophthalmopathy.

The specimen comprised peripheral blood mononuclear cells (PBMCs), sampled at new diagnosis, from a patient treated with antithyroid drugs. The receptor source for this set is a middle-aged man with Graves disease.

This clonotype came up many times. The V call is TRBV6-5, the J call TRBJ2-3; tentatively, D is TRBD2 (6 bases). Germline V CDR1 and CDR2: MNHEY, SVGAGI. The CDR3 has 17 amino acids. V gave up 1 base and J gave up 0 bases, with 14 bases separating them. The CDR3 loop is CASSYLSPGGSTDTQYF. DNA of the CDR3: TGTGCCAGCAGTTACTTATCGCCCGGGGGAAGCACAGATACGCAGTATTTT.

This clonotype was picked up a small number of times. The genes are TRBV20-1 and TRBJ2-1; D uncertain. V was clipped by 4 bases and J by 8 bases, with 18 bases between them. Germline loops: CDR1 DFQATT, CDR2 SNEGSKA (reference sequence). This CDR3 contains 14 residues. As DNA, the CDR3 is TGCAGTGCTAACCAGGCCGTAGAGGTCGATGAGCAGTTCTTC. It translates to CSANQAVEVDEQFF.

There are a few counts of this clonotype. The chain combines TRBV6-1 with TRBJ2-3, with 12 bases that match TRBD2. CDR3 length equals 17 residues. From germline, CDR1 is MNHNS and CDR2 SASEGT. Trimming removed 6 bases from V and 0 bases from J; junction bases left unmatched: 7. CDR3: CASSTGTSGFSTDTQYF. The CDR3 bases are TGTGCCAGCAGCACCGGGACTAGCGGGTTTAGCACAGATACGCAGTATTTT.

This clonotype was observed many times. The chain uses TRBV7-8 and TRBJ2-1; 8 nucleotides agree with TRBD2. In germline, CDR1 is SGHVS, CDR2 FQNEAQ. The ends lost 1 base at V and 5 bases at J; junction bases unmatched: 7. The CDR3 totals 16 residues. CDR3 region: CASSLVETSGHNEQFF. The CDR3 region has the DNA TGTGCCAGCAGCTTAGTGGAAACTAGCGGCCACAATGAGCAGTTCTTC.

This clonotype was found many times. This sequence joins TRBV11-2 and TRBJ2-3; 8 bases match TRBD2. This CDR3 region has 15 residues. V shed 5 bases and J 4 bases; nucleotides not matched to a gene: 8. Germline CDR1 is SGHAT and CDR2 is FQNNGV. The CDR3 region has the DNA TGTGCCAGCAGCCGCATCGGGGGGGGGGCAGATACGCAGTATTTT. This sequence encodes CASSRIGGGADTQYF.

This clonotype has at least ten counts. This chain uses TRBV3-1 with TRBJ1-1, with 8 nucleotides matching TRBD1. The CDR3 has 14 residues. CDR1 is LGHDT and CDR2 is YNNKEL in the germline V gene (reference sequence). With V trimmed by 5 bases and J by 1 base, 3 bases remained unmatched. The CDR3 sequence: CASSWDRRNTEAFF. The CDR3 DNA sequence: TGTGCCAGCAGCTGGGACAGGAGGAACACTGAAGCTTTCTTT. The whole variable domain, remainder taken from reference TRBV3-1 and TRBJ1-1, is DTAVSQTPKYLVTQMGNDKSIKCEQNLGHDTMYWYKQDSKKFLKIMFSYNNKELIINETVPNRFSPKSPDKAHLNLHINSLELGDSAVYFCASSWDRRNTEAFFGQGTRLTVV.

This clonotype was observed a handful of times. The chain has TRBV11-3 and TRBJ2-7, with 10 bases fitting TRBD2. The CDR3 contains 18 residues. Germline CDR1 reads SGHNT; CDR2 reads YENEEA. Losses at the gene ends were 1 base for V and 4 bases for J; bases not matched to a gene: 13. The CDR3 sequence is CASSLAVGTSEEVYEQYF. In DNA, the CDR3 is TGTGCCAGCAGCTTAGCCGTTGGGACTAGCGAGGAGGTTTACGAGCAGTACTTC.

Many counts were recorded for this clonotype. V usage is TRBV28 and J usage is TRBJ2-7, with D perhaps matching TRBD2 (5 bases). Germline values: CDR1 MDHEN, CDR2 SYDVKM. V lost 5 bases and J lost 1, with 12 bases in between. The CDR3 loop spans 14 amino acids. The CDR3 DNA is TGTGCCAGCAGTAAAAGCGGTCAATCCTACGAGCAGTACTTC. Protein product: CASSKSGQSYEQYF. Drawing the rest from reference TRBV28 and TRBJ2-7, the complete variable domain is DVKVTQSSRYLVKRTGEKVFLECVQDMDHENMFWYRQDPGLGLRLIYFSYDVKMKEKGDIPEGYSVSREKKERFSLILESASTNQTSMYLCASSKSGQSYEQYFGPGTRLTVT.

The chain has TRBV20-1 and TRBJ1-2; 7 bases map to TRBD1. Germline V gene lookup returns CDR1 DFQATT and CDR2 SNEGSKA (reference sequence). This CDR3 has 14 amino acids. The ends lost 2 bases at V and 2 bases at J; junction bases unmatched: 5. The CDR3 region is CSARTGTVNYGYTF. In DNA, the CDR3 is TGCAGTGCTAGAACCGGGACAGTAAACTATGGCTACACCTTC.

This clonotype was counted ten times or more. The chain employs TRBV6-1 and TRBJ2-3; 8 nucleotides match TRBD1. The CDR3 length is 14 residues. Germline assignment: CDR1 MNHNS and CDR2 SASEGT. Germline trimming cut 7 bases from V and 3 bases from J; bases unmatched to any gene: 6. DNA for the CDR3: TGTGCCAGCACCAGGACAGGGTTAACAGATACGCAGTATTTT. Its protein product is CASTRTGLTDTQYF.

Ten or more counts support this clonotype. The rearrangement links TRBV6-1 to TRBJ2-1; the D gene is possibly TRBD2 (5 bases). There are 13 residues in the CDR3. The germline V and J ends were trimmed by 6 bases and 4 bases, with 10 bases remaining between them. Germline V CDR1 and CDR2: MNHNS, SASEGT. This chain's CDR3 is CASRAGLYNEQFF. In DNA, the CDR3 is TGTGCCAGCAGGGCGGGTTTATACAATGAGCAGTTCTTC.

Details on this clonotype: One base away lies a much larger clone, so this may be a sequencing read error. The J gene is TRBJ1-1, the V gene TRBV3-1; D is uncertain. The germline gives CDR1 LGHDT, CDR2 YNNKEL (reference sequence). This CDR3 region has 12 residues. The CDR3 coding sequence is TGTGCCAGCACCCAAGATGTGGGGAGGACTTTCTTT. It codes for CASTQDVGRTFF.

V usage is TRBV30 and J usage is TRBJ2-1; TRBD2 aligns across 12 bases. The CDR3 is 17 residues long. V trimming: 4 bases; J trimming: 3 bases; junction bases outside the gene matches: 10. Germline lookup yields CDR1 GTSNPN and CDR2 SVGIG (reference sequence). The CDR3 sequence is CAWTGASGRAFYNEQFF. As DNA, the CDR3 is TGTGCCTGGACCGGGGCTAGCGGGAGGGCCTTCTACAATGAGCAGTTCTTC.

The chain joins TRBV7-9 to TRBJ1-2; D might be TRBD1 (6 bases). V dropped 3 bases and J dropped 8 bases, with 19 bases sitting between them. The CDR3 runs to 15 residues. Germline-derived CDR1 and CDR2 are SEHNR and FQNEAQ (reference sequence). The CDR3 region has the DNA TGTGCCAGCAGCTTCACGCAGGGGTACAATGGAGGCTACACCTTC. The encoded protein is CASSFTQGYNGGYTF.